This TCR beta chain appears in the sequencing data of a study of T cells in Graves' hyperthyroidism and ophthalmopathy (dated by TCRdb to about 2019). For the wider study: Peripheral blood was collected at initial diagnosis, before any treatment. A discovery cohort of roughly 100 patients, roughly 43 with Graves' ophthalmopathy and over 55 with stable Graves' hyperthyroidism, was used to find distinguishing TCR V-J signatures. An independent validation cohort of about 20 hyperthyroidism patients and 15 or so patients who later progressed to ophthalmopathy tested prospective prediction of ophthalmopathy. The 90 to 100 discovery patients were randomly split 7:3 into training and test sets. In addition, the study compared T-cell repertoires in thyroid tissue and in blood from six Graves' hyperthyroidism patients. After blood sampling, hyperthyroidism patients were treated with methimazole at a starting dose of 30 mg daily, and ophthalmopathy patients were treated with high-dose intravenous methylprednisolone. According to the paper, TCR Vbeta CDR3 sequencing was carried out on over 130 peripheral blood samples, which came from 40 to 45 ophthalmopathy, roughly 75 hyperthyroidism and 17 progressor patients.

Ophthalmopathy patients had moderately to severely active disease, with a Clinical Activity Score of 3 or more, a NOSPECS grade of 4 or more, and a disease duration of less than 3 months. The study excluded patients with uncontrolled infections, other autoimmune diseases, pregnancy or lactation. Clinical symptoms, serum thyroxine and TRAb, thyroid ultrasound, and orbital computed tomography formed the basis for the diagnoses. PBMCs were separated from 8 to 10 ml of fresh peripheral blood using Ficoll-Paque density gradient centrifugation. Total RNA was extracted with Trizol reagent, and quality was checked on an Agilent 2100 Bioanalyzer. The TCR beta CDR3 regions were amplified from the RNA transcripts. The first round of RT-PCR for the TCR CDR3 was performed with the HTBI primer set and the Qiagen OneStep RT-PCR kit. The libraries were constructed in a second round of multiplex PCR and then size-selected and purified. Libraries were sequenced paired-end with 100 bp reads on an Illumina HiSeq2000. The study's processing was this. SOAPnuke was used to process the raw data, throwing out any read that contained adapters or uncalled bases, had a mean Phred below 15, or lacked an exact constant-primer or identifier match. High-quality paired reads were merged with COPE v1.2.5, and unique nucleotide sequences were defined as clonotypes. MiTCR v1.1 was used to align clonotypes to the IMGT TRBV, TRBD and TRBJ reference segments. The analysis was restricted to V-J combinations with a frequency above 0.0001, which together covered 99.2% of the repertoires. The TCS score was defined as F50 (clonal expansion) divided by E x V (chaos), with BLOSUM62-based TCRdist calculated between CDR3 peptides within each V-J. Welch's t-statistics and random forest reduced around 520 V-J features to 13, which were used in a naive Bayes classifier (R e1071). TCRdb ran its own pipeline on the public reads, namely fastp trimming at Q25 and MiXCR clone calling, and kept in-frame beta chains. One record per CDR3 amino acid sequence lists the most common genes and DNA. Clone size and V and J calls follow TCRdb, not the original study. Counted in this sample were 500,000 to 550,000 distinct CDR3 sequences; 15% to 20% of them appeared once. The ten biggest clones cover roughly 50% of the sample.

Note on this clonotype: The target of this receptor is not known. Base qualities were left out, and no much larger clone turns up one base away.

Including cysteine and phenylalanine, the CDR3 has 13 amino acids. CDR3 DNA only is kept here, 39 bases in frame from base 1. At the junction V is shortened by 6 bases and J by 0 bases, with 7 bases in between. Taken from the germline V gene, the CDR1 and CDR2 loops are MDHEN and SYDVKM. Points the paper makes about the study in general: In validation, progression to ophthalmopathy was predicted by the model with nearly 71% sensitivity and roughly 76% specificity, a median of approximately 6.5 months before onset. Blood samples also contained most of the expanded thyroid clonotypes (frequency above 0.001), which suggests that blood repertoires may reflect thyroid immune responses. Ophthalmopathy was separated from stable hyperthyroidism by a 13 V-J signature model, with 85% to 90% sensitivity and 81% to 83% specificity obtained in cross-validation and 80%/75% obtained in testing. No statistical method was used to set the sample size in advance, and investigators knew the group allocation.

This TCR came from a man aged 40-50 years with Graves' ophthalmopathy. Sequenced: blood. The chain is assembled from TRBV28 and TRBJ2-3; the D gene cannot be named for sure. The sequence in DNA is TGTGCCAGCAGGGCACACAGCACAGATACGCAGTATTTT. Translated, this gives CASRAHSTDTQYF.